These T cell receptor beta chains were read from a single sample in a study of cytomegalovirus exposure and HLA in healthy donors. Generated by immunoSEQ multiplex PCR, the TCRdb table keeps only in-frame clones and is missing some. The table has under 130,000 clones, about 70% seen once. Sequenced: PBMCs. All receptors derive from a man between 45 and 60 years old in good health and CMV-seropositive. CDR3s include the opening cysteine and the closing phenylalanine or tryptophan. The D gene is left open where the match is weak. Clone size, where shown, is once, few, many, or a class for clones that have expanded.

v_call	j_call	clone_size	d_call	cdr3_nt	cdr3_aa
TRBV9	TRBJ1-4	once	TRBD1	TGTGCCAGCAGCGTATTGAGTGGACAGGGTACTGAAAAACTGTTTTTT	CASSVLSGQGTEKLFF
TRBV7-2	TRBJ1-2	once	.	TGTGCCAGCAGCTCCGGGAGCCAGGTCTTC	CASSSGSQVF
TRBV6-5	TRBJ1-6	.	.	TGTGCCAGCAGTTATGACACAGTACAAAATTCACCCCTCCACTTT	CASSYDTVQNSPLHF
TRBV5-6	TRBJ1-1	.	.	TGTGCCAGCAGCTTGGGACAGAAGAACACTGAAGCTTTCTTT	CASSLGQKNTEAFF
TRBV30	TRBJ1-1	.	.	TGTGCCTGGAGTGTACACAGGGCCCAGTCTGTATCCCCTGAAGCTTTCTTT	CAWSVHRAQSVSPEAFF
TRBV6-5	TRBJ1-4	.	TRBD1	TGTGCCAGCAGTTCGACAGGGGGCAATGAAAAACTGTTTTTT	CASSSTGGNEKLFF
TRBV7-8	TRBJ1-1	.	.	TGTGCCAGCAGCTTGATTTGGGGGGGAGGTGAAGCTTTCTTT	CASSLIWGGGEAFF
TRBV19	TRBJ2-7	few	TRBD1	TGTGCCAGTAGTCCGGGACAGGGGATCTACGAGCAGTACTTC	CASSPGQGIYEQYF
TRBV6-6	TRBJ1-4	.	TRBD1	TGTGCCAGCAGTTACTGGACAGGGGCGGGGGAAAAACTGTTTTTT	CASSYWTGAGEKLFF
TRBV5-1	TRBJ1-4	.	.	TGCGCCAGCAGCTTGGTTCCAGGAACCAATGAAAAACTGTTTTTT	CASSLVPGTNEKLFF
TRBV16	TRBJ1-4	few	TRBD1	TGTGCCAGCAGCCGCCAGGGGGCGAGGAGTGAAAAACTGTTTTTT	CASSRQGARSEKLFF